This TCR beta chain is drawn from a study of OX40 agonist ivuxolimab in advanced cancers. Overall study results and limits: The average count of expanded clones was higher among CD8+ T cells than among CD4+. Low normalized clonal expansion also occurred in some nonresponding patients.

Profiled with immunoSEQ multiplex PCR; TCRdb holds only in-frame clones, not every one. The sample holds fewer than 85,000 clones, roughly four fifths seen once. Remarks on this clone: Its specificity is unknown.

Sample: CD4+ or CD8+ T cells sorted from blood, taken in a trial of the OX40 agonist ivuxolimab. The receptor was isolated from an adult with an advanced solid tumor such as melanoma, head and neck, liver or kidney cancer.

The CDR3 loop reads CASSLRFRDGYTF. The DNA for the CDR3 is TGTGCCAGCAGCTTGAGGTTCAGGGATGGCTACACCTTC. V is TRBV5-4 and J is TRBJ1-2, with D possibly TRBD1 on 5 matching bases. The CDR3 covers 13 residues. The germline CDR1 and CDR2 sequences are SGHNT and YYREEE (reference sequence). The V end was cut by 1 base, the J end by 6 bases, with 10 bases between.